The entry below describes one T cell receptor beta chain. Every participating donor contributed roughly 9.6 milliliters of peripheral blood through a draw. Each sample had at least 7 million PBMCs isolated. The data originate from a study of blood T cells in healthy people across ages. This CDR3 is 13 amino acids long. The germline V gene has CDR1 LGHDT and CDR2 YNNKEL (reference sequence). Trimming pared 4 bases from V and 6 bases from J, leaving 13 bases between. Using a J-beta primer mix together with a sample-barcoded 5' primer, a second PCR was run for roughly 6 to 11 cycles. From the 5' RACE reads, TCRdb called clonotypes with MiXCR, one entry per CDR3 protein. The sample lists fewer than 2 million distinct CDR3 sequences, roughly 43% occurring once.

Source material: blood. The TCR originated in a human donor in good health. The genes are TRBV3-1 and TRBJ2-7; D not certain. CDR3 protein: CASSLMGRSEQYF. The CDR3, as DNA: TGTGCCAGCAGCCTAATGGGCCGCTCCGAGCAGTACTTC.